Listed here are 6 T cell receptor beta chains from one sample, sequenced in a study of CD8+ T cells in alopecia areata. Extraction of RNA preceded its reverse transcription into cDNA, which served as the sequencing template. Libraries were prepared by immunoSEQ multiplex PCR; TCRdb keeps only in-frame clonotypes and omits some of them. This table has around 250,000 clones, 67% appearing once. The sequencing here drew on CD4+ T cells sorted from blood, taken at week 0. All receptors derive from a human donor with alopecia areata.

In regard to this clone: Other DNA sequences of this sample code for an identical CDR3. The rearrangement links TRBV5-1 to TRBJ1-2; 8 bases are shared with TRBD1. CDR1 is SGHRS, CDR2 YFSETQ, per germline. There are 14 residues in the CDR3. The junction had 4 bases not matched to a gene; V was cut back by 4 bases and J by 2 bases. Here the CDR3 reads CASSPGQGNYGYTF. The CDR3 coding sequence is TGCGCCAGCAGCCCTGGACAGGGCAACTATGGCTACACCTTC.

This clone was seen a few times. This chain joins TRBV2 and TRBJ2-5, with D unclear. CDR3 length equals 13 residues. Germline V gene lookup returns CDR1 SNHLY and CDR2 FYNNEI. V shed 3 bases and J shed 5 bases, with 10 bases lying between them. The CDR3 bases are TGTGCCAGCAGTGAGGAGAATTCCGAGACCCAGTACTTC. Translation: CASSEENSETQYF.

The chain uses TRBV5-6 and TRBJ2-3; D may be TRBD2 (5 bases). The CDR3 runs 14 residues. CDR1 SGHDT and CDR2 YYEEEE come from the germline V gene. The V and J ends lost 4 bases and 4 bases respectively, with 13 bases between them. CDR3 DNA sequence: TGTGCCAGCAGCCTGCGAGGAGGTGCAGATACGCAGTATTTT. It specifies CASSLRGGADTQYF.

This chain joins TRBV10-3 and TRBJ2-5; D gene ambiguous. The CDR3 contains 14 residues. V lost 6 bases and J lost 1, with 12 bases in between. The germline gives CDR1 ENHRY, CDR2 SYGVKD. The CDR3 loop is CAISEGYSQETQYF. The CDR3 DNA reads TGTGCCATCAGCGAAGGTTACAGCCAAGAGACCCAGTACTTC.

The V call is TRBV30, the J call TRBJ2-7; 10 bases are shared with TRBD2. From germline, CDR1 is GTSNPN and CDR2 SVGIG (reference sequence). The J segment lost 9 bases and the V segment lost 3 bases, leaving 8 bases of the junction unmatched. This CDR3 has 13 residues. CDR3 DNA sequence: TGTGCCTGGAGAAGTAGCGGGGGGCCGGTGCAGTACTTC. Its translation: CAWRSSGGPVQYF.

The genes are TRBV6-5 and TRBJ1-5; maybe TRBD1 (5 bases). V was trimmed by 8 bases and J by 1 base, leaving 15 bases between them. This CDR3 has 15 amino acids. The germline CDR1 and CDR2 sequences are MNHEY and SVGAGI. The CDR3 DNA reads as TGTGCCAGCTGTGTCGGGGCCTGGAGCAATCAGCCCCAGCATTTT. Translating gives CASCVGAWSNQPQHF.